Sequencing of this T cell receptor beta chain was carried out in a study of shared clonotypes between healthy human individuals (dated by TCRdb to 2020 to 2021). For the study in its entirety: A couple of women and three men aged 18 to 49 years were included in the cohort. To increase sequencing depth and limit assay-specific biases, different laboratories used diverse techniques to prepare libraries and sequence TCR repertoires. Leukapheresis yielded between about 0.85 and 10 billion PBMCs per donor. For each donor, CD4 naive and CD4 memory were each run on three plates, CD8 naive on two plates, and CD8 memory on one plate. To estimate repertoire size and how much clonotypes are shared between individuals, the study performed deep sequencing of blood TCR repertoires from roughly five healthy adults.

For the CD8 naive samples, CD45RO-negative cells were positively selected for CCR7, yielding a CD45RA+CCR7+ population from which TemRA cells were excluded. The donors were healthy, HIV-negative adults with no recently reported acute infections or vaccinations. Only Caucasian adults living in Nashville, Tennessee, USA were represented among the donors. After blood collection by leukapheresis, PBMCs were isolated using Ficoll-Histopaque density gradient centrifugation and then cryopreserved in the vapor phase of liquid nitrogen. Analytical flow cytometry was used to check the purity and quantity of each magnetically sorted T cell population. Genomic DNA was isolated from each sorted fraction and quantified by UV absorbance on a Nanodrop 2000c. Study-level results and caveats: Naive subsets generally had larger estimated clonotype richness than memory subsets. Even with the large sequencing depth, rarefaction of the sorted-subset datasets indicated that sequencing was incomplete. Across four donors, approximately 5% of naive CD4, over 3% of naive CD8, roughly 2.2% of memory CD4, and under 0.45% of memory CD8 clonotypes were shared. Sampling was restricted to blood, and TCR repertoires in tissues likely differ from the TCR repertoires found in blood. Because the study included only a small number of donors, the genetic and exposure-history diversity represented was limited. Pairwise subsampling led to the expectation that sequencing depth would affect the degree of clonotype sharing among donors. Compared with non-shared clonotypes, the clonotypes found in all four sorted-subset donors had higher generation probabilities.

Remarks on this clone: Its antigen is not yet known. The record has no base qualities; no much larger clone is one base away. Other DNA sequences in the same sample also yield this CDR3.

TCR CDR3 regions were amplified from genomic DNA by multiplex PCR using the deep immunoSEQ assay. Extracted genomic DNA from each cell subset was spread evenly across all wells of several immunoSEQ 96-well plates, with each plate serving as a replicate. For sorted subsets, around 200 ng genomic DNA, equal to 25,000 to 35,000 T cell genomes, was loaded into each replicate PCR. The purified libraries were quantified using a Qubit 3.0 fluorometer, sized with a Bioanalyzer 2100, and then quantified again using the KAPA Library Quantification kit. Each immunoSEQ 96-well plate was sequenced on its own single-read 150-cycle Illumina NextSeq 550 flow cell. The original methods were these. Because the immunoSEQ output held only junctional sequences and lacked quality scores, the filtering could not match the filtering applied to full-length reads. Sequences were annotated with PyIR, a Python wrapper for IgBLAST v1.9, using IMGT germline references to assign V/J genes and CDR3. Reads with weak V/J assignments (E-value above 1e-6), missing CDR3, stop codons, out-of-frame junctions, or ambiguous translated residues were removed. V3J clonotypes were defined as sequences sharing an identical inferred V gene, J gene, and CDR3 amino acid sequence. Percentage overlap between repertoires was computed as shared unique clonotypes divided by the size of the smaller repertoire. Repertoire richness was assessed with RTK rarefaction, the Chao1 estimator, and Recon v2.1 estimates of unobserved clonotypes. Generation probabilities for all TCRbeta clonotypes obtained by the gDNA method from a handful of donors were computed using OLGA. The immuneACCESS repertoire file appears here via TCRdb, limited to in-frame rearrangements. These files lack a portion of the clones; in checked studies, under half of the deficit traces to unresolved V genes, and the cause of the others is not known. V, J and clone size are those of that table, while D and trimming were read from the DNA. The sample table shows approximately 1.9 million clones, and 80% to 95% are seen once. The top ten hold less than 2% of the sample.

V lost 3 bases and J lost 7 bases; the stretch between them is 10 bases long. For CDR1 and CDR2, the germline V gene lists MDHEN and SYDVKM. From its cysteine to its phenylalanine, the CDR3 spans 12 amino acids. The retained sequence is limited to the CDR3, 36 bases, with the frame set at the first base. The chain links TRBV28 with TRBJ2-7, and the D gene may be TRBD2, 5 bases matching. The specimen was naive CD8+ T cells from PBMCs. Sample cell subset or site, as interpreted from the label and publication: CD45RA+CCR7+. The clonotype was recovered from a man in his late teens or twenties in good health. Some clones in this sample may be carry-over from other donors' samples. The nucleotides are TGTGCCAGCAGTTTGGGCGGCGGGGAGCAGTACTTC. The translation is CASSLGGGEQYF.